The source of this TCR beta chain is a study of identical twins. Germline lookup yields CDR1 MNHEY and CDR2 SVGEGT. V was shortened by 5 bases and J by 4 bases, with 15 bases between the two germline ends. This CDR3 comprises 14 residues. MiXCR, run by TCRdb on the 5' RACE reads, gives a single entry per CDR3 protein. The profile shows approximately 670,000 distinct CDR3 sequences, 5.5% to 7.5% of them singletons. The specimen sequenced was naive T cells sorted from blood. This clonotype was obtained from a man aged 18 to 30 in good health. This chain joins TRBV6-2 or TRBV6-3 and TRBJ2-7; weak D call: TRBD2 (5 bases). The DNA for the CDR3 is TGTGCCAGCAGTCCGGACTTCCCCTCTTACGAGCAGTACTTC. The encoded protein is CASSPDFPSYEQYF.